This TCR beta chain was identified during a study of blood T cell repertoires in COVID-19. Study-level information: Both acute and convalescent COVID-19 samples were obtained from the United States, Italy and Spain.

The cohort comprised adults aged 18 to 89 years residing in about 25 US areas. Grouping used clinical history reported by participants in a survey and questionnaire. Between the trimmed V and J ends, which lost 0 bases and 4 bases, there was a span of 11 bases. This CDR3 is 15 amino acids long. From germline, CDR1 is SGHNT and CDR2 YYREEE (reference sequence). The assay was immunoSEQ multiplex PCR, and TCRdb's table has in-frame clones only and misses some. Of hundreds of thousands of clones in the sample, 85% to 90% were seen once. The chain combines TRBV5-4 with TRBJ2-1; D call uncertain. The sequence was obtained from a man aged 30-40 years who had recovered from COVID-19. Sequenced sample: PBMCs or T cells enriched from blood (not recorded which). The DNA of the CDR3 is TGTGCCAGCAGCTTGGACCGAGGAATTTACAATGAGCAGTTCTTC. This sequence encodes CASSLDRGIYNEQFF.